This T cell receptor beta chain was observed in a study of blood T cells in healthy people across ages. A sample-barcoded 5' primer and a J-beta primer mix were used in a second PCR of roughly 7 to 11 cycles. Each CDR3 protein is one row after TCRdb ran MiXCR on the 5' RACE reads. The sample lists approximately 900,000 distinct CDR3 sequences, 25% to 35% seen once, with roughly 10% in the top ten. Per the germline V gene, CDR1 is ENHRY and CDR2 is SYGVKD. The CDR3 has 15 residues. V shed 0 bases and J shed 8 bases, with 16 bases lying between them. This sample also belongs to another study, concerning T cells of mothers and their children. In that study: At a rate of roughly 1.5 ug per 15 ul, cDNA synthesis received all of the extracted RNA. Compared with unrelated pairs, related mother-child pairs had slightly higher, non-significant overlap.

This chain joins TRBV10-3 and TRBJ1-1; no reliable D call. Sequencing was performed on blood. This receptor was identified in a woman aged 35 to 49 in good health. Written as DNA, the CDR3 is TGTGCCATCAGTGAGTCGAAGCTTGCGTCCGTCGAAGCTTTCTTT. Amino acid sequence: CAISESKLASVEAFF.